This is a list of T cell receptor beta chains from one sample in a study of blood T cell repertoires in COVID-19. Sequencing was performed with immunoSEQ multiplex PCR; in TCRdb, only in-frame clones are kept and a portion is missing. This sample yields 360,000 or so clones, of which about nine tenths are seen a single time; 1.5% to 2% belongs to the top ten. What was sequenced was PBMCs or T cells enriched from blood (not recorded which). The receptors originated from a woman in her twenties or thirties who had recovered from COVID-19. CDR3s include the opening cysteine and the closing phenylalanine or tryptophan. The D gene is left open where the match is weak. The size of a clone is reported for some rows only, either as once, few or many, or as a class for expanded clones.

>-|TRBV7-8|TRBJ1-1|-
CASSLLLRGWGTEAFF
TGTGCCAGCAGCTTACTTCTAAGGGGATGGGGCACTGAAGCTTTCTTT
>TRBD1|TRBV29-1|TRBJ1-1|few
CSYEQGFNTEAFF
TGCAGCTATGAACAGGGGTTTAACACTGAAGCTTTCTTT
>-|TRBV10-2|TRBJ2-5|-
CASSKSGRAWETQYF
TGCGCCAGCAGTAAGTCGGGGCGCGCGTGGGAGACCCAGTACTTC
>TRBD1|TRBV12-5|TRBJ1-4|-
CASALLGQGGEKLFF
TGTGCTAGTGCCCTGTTGGGACAGGGAGGTGAAAAACTGTTTTTT
>-|TRBV7-2|TRBJ1-4|-
CASRRGGNEKLFF
TGTGCCAGCAGGAGGGGAGGCAATGAAAAACTGTTTTTT
>TRBD1|TRBV27|TRBJ2-7|once
CASSPGQGWYEQYF
TGTGCCAGCAGCCCAGGACAGGGGTGGTACGAGCAGTACTTC
>-|TRBV18|TRBJ2-7|-
CASSPGQAEQYF
TGTGCCAGCTCACCGGGGCAGGCCGAGCAGTACTTC
>TRBD1|TRBV7-2|TRBJ1-4|-
CASSSRQGEKLFF
TGTGCCAGCAGCTCTCGACAGGGTGAAAAACTGTTTTTT
>TRBD2|TRBV10-3|TRBJ2-1|-
CAIKGGRSGASSYNEQFF
TGTGCCATCAAGGGAGGCCGGAGCGGGGCAAGCTCCTACAATGAGCAGTTCTTC
>-|TRBV3-1/TRBV3-2|TRBJ1-3|-
CASSQQGTGNTIYF
TGTGCCAGCAGCCAACAGGGGACTGGAAACACCATATATTTT
>-|TRBV12-3/TRBV12-4|TRBJ1-1|-
CASSFRVRTEAFF
TGTGCCAGCAGTTTCCGGGTTCGGACTGAAGCTTTCTTT
>TRBD1|TRBV28|TRBJ1-2|-
CASSDLGTGADNYGYTF
TGTGCCAGCAGTGATCTCGGGACAGGGGCCGATAACTATGGCTACACCTTC
>-|TRBV19|TRBJ1-4|-
CATNREPREKLFF
TGTGCCACCAACAGGGAACCAAGAGAAAAACTGTTTTTT
>TRBD1|TRBV11-2|TRBJ1-2|-
CASSSPLGTVPANYGYTF
TGTGCCAGCAGCTCTCCACTAGGGACAGTTCCCGCTAACTATGGCTACACCTTC
>-|TRBV28|TRBJ1-2|-
CASSLDTGGNTF
TGTGCCAGCAGTTTAGACACGGGAGGGAACACCTTC
>-|TRBV25-1|TRBJ2-1|-
CASSDQLPGATYNEQFF
TGTGCCAGCAGTGACCAACTTCCGGGAGCCACCTACAATGAGCAGTTCTTC
>TRBD2|TRBV5-6|TRBJ2-7|-
CASKGLAEYEQYF
TGTGCCAGCAAGGGACTAGCGGAGTACGAGCAGTACTTC
>TRBD2|TRBV3-1/TRBV3-2|TRBJ2-2|-
CASSPGLAANTGELFF
TGTGCCAGCAGTCCCGGACTAGCGGCTAACACCGGGGAGCTGTTTTTT
>-|TRBV28|TRBJ1-2|-
CASSPEGRGLVYGYTF
TGTGCCAGCAGCCCGGAGGGCCGAGGACTTGTCTATGGCTACACCTTC
>TRBD1|TRBV15|TRBJ1-6|-
CATSRGPTGGNSPLHF
TGTGCCACCAGCAGGGGACCAACAGGGGGCAATTCACCCCTCCACTTT
>TRBD1|TRBV4-2|TRBJ1-1|once
CASSPVTGDAEAFF
TGTGCCAGCAGCCCAGTAACAGGGGACGCTGAAGCTTTCTTT
>TRBD1|TRBV20-1|TRBJ2-7|-
CSAGDRYEQYF
TGCAGTGCTGGGGACAGGTACGAGCAGTACTTC
>-|TRBV18|TRBJ1-2|-
CASSPRRDYGYTF
TGTGCCAGCTCACCACGGAGGGACTATGGCTACACCTTC
>-|TRBV4-2|TRBJ1-4|-
CASSQGRANEKLFF
TGTGCCAGCAGCCAGGGTCGGGCTAATGAAAAACTGTTTTTT
>-|TRBV12-3/TRBV12-4|TRBJ1-2|-
CASSLLGGYGYTF
TGTGCCAGCAGTTTACTAGGGGGCTATGGCTACACCTTC
>TRBD1|TRBV28|TRBJ1-5|-
CAIGSNRGQPQHF
TGTGCCATCGGATCTAACAGGGGGCAGCCCCAGCATTTT
>-|TRBV13|TRBJ1-1|-
CASSFLLNTEAFF
TGTGCCAGCAGCTTCCTGTTGAACACTGAAGCTTTCTTT
>TRBD1|TRBV7-6|TRBJ1-5|once
CASSLGGQGPGQPQHF
TGTGCCAGCAGCTTAGGGGGACAGGGGCCGGGGCAGCCCCAGCATTTT
>TRBD2|TRBV5-1|TRBJ2-5|few
CASSSGLAGEETQYF
TGCGCCAGCAGCTCGGGACTAGCGGGGGAAGAGACCCAGTACTTC
>TRBD1|TRBV9|TRBJ2-2|-
CASSVPWTGDANTGELFF
TGTGCCAGCAGCGTCCCCTGGACAGGGGACGCGAACACCGGGGAGCTGTTTTTT
>TRBD1|TRBV28|TRBJ1-2|-
CASSAAGTGYGYTF
TGTGCCAGCAGTGCCGCCGGGACAGGGTATGGCTACACCTTC
>-|TRBV2|TRBJ1-5|-
CASSEASSGNQPQHF
TGTGCCAGCAGTGAAGCAAGTAGTGGCAATCAGCCCCAGCATTTT
>-|TRBV2|TRBJ2-7|-
CASTEGMGGSYEQYF
TGTGCCAGCACCGAAGGAATGGGGGGCTCCTACGAGCAGTACTTC
>-|TRBV6-1|TRBJ1-5|-
CASSEWGRGLNQPQHF
TGTGCCAGCAGTGAATGGGGCAGGGGCTTAAATCAGCCCCAGCATTTT
>-|TRBV10-3|TRBJ1-2|-
CAISAGLYGYTF
TGTGCCATCAGTGCTGGGCTCTATGGCTACACCTTC
>TRBD1|TRBV9|TRBJ1-6|-
CASSEGDRDNSPLHF
TGTGCCAGCAGCGAGGGGGACAGGGACAATTCACCCCTCCACTTT
>-|TRBV27|TRBJ1-5|-
CASSQGTLSNQPQHF
TGTGCCAGCAGTCAAGGGACACTTAGCAATCAGCCCCAGCATTTT
>TRBD1|TRBV6-5|TRBJ1-2|once
CASSYLGQGMGYTF
TGTGCCAGCAGTTACCTCGGACAGGGGATGGGCTACACCTTC
>-|TRBV28|TRBJ2-3|-
CASSLPTTFTDTQYF
TGTGCCAGCAGTTTACCTACTACTTTCACAGATACGCAGTATTTT
>-|TRBV7-3|TRBJ1-3|-
CASSQDSTGNTIYF
TGTGCCAGCAGTCAGGACAGCACTGGAAACACCATATATTTT
>TRBD1|TRBV3-1/TRBV3-2|TRBJ1-5|-
CASSRQGASQPQHF
TGTGCCAGCAGCAGACAGGGGGCAAGTCAGCCCCAGCATTTT
>-|TRBV2|TRBJ2-1|-
CASKPRGLSNEQFF
TGTGCCAGCAAGCCTCGGGGTCTGAGCAATGAGCAGTTCTTC
>TRBD2|TRBV3-1/TRBV3-2|TRBJ2-7|-
CASSQGLAGTYEQYF
TGTGCCAGCAGCCAAGGACTAGCGGGAACCTACGAGCAGTACTTC
>-|TRBV11-1|TRBJ1-1|-
CASSLNGGISEAFF
TGTGCCAGCAGCTTAAACGGGGGTATCTCTGAAGCTTTCTTT
>TRBD1|TRBV11-2|TRBJ2-5|-
CASSLWVGGARRAQETQYF
TGTGCCAGCAGCTTATGGGTAGGGGGCGCCAGGAGAGCCCAAGAGACCCAGTACTTC
>-|TRBV6-5|TRBJ2-1|-
CASSSRGSYNEQFF
TGTGCCAGCAGTAGCCGGGGAAGTTACAATGAGCAGTTCTTC
>TRBD1|TRBV5-4|TRBJ1-4|-
CASKRQGRGEKLFF
TGTGCCAGCAAGAGACAGGGGAGAGGGGAAAAACTGTTTTTT
>-|TRBV6-8|TRBJ2-1|few
CASSYSTVATLFREQFF
TGTGCCAGCAGTTACTCGACAGTGGCGACGCTATTCCGTGAGCAGTTCTTC
>-|TRBV15|TRBJ1-2|-
CATSRDLSGNYGYTF
TGTGCCACCAGCAGAGATTTATCAGGGAACTATGGCTACACCTTC
>TRBD1|TRBV5-6|TRBJ2-5|-
CASSVQGVETQYF
TGTGCCAGCAGCGTACAGGGGGTTGAGACCCAGTACTTC
>-|TRBV27|TRBJ2-1|-
CASSLTGEAYNEQFF
TGTGCCAGCAGTTTAACAGGCGAGGCCTACAATGAGCAGTTCTTC
>-|TRBV18|TRBJ2-5|-
CASSPDMYQSGGGGETQYF
TGTGCCAGCTCACCGGACATGTACCAATCCGGGGGCGGGGGTGAGACCCAGTACTTC
>TRBD1|TRBV5-5|TRBJ2-7|-
CASSLGDRGERDEQYF
TGTGCCAGCAGCTTGGGTGACAGGGGGGAACGGGACGAGCAGTACTTC
>-|TRBV29-1|TRBJ1-3|-
CSVLVQGYVGNTIYF
TGCAGCGTTTTGGTCCAGGGATACGTTGGAAACACCATATATTTT